Given below is one T cell receptor (beta chain) in context. The source of the sample is a study of patients and donors after allogeneic stem cell transplantation. Germline CDR1 reads SEHNR; CDR2 reads FQNEAQ (reference sequence). This CDR3 has 12 residues. Deletions cut 2 bases from V and 6 bases from J, with 4 bases between. Using its own MiXCR run on the RT-PCR reads, TCRdb lists one record per CDR3 protein. The sample records a few hundred thousand distinct CDR3 sequences, 38% being singletons. The TCR was taken from a human donor who was either an allogeneic HSCT recipient or a stem cell or donor lymphocyte infusion donor (not recorded which). It is not recorded whose cells these are; they may come from a transplant donor. Sequencing input: blood, either unsorted or a sorted T cell fraction (not recorded which). J is TRBJ2-2 and V is TRBV7-9; D is undetermined. The CDR3 loop is CASSLQPGELFF. The CDR3 region has the DNA TGTGCCAGCAGCTTACAGCCCGGGGAGCTGTTTTTT. The variable domain in full, completed from reference TRBV7-9 and TRBJ2-2, reads DTGVSQNPRHKITKRGQNVTFRCDPISEHNRLYWYRQTLGQGPEFLTYFQNEAQLEKSRLLSDRFSAERPKGSFSTLEIQRTEQGDSAMYLCASSLQPGELFFGEGSRLTVL.